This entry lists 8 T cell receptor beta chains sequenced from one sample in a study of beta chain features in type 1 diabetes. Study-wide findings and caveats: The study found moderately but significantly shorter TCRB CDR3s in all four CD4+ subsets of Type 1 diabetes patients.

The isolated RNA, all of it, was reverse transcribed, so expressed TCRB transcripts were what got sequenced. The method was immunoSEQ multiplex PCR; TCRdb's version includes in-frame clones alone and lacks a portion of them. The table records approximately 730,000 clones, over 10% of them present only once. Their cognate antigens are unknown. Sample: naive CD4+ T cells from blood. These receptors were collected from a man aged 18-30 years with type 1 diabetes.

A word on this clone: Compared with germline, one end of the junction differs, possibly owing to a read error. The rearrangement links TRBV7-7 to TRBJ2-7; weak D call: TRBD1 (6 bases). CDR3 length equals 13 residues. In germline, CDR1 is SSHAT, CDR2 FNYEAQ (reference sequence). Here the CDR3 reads CASSPRGRHEQYF. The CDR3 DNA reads TGTGCTAGCAGCCCCAGGGGACGGCACGAGCAGTACTTC.

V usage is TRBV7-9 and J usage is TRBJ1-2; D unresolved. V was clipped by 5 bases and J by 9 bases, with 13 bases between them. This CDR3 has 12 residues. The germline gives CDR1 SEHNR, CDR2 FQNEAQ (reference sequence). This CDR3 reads CASSPQLESYTF. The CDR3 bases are TGTGCCAGCAGCCCTCAGCTGGAGAGCTACACCTTC.

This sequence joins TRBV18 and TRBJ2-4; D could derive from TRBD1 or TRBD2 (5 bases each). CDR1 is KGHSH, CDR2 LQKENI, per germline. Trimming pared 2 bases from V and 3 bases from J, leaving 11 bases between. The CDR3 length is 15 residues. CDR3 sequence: CASSPGTRGKNIQYF. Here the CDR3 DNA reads TGTGCCAGCTCACCAGGGACGAGGGGCAAAAACATTCAGTACTTC.

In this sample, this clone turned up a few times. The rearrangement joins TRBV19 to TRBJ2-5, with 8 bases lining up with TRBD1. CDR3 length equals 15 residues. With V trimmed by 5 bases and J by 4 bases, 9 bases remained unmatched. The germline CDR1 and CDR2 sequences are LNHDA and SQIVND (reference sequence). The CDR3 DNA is TGTGCCAGTAGTTCAAGGACAGGGCTGAGAGAGACCCAGTACTTC. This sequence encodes CASSSRTGLRETQYF.

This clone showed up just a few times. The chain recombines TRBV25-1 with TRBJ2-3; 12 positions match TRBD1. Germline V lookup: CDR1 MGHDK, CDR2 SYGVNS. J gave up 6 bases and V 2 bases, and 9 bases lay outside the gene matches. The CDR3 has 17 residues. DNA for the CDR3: TGTGCCAGCAGTGAAACCTCCGGGACAGGGGGCGAGGATACGCAGTATTTT. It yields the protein CASSETSGTGGEDTQYF.

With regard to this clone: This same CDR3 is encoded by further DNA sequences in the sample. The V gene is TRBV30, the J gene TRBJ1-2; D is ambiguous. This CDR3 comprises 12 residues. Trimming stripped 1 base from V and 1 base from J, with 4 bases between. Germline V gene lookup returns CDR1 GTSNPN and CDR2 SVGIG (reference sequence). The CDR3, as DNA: TGTGCCTGGAGTGGCGGTAACTATGGCTACACCTTC. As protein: CAWSGGNYGYTF. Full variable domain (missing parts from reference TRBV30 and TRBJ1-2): SQTIHQWPATLVQPVGSPLSLECTVEGTSNPNLYWYRQAAGRGLQLLFYSVGIGQISSEVPQNLSASRPQDRQFILSSKKLLLSDSGFYLCAWSGGNYGYTFGSGTRLTVV.

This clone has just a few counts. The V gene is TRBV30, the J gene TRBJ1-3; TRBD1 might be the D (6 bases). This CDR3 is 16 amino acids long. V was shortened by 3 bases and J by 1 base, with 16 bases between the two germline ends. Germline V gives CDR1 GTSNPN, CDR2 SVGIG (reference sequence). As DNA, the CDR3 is TGTGCCTGGAGACCCGGGACATTACTATCTGGAAACACCATATATTTT. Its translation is CAWRPGTLLSGNTIYF.

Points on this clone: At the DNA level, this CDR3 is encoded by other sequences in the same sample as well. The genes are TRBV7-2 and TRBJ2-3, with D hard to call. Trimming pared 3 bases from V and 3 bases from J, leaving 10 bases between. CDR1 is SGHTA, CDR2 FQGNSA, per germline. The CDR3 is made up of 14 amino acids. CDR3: CASSLSSGTDTQYF. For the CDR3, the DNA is TGTGCCAGCAGCTTGTCATCTGGGACAGATACGCAGTATTTT.